Presented here are 11 T cell receptor beta chains from one specimen sequenced in a study of CD8+ T cells in alopecia areata (dated by TCRdb to between 2018 and 2020). The library relied on the immunoSEQ multiplex PCR assay. To provide template for TCR sequencing, every sample had RNA extracted and reverse transcribed into cDNA. The table comes from immuneACCESS by way of TCRdb, which keeps in-frame sequences with V and J called. Part of the clones is missing from these tables; in studies checked, under half for an unresolved V gene and the rest for unknown reasons. The sample data list more than 150,000 clones, and 58% of these were observed just once. Together, the top ten hold about 12% of the sample. The time point label for this specimen denotes: roughly 24 weeks on oral tofacitinib. The sample's treatment or condition label, decoded: oral pan-JAK inhibitor, 5-10 mg twice daily. The specimen comprised CD8+ T cells sorted from blood, sampled at week 24, from a patient treated with tofacitinib. The receptor set was obtained from a human donor with alopecia areata.

The J gene is TRBJ2-3, the V gene TRBV12-5; D uncertain. Germline values: CDR1 LGHNT, CDR2 FRNRAP. Trimming took off 11 bases at V and 4 bases at J, with 7 bases between the two ends. This CDR3 spans 10 amino acids. CDR3 nucleotides: TGTGCTGTTGGCCCAGATACGCAGTATTTT. Protein sequence: CAVGPDTQYF.

The CDR3 region is CASSDAYEQYF. CDR3 DNA sequence: TGTGCCAGCAGTGACGCCTACGAGCAGTACTTC. This sequence joins TRBV2 and TRBJ2-7; no definite D call. Trimming removed 3 bases at V and 2 bases at J, with 2 bases between. Germline CDR1 is SNHLY and CDR2 is FYNNEI. CDR3 length: 11 amino acids.

This sequence joins TRBV30 and TRBJ1-1, with 9 nucleotides matching TRBD1. V lost 5 bases to trimming and J lost 7 bases; unmatched junction nucleotides: 11. Germline V gene lookup returns CDR1 GTSNPN and CDR2 SVGIG (reference sequence). The CDR3 contains 14 residues. The chain's CDR3 is CAWATGGAAHEAFF. CDR3 nucleotide sequence: TGTGCCTGGGCTACAGGGGGCGCGGCCCATGAAGCTTTCTTT.

The chain uses TRBV5-1 and TRBJ2-1, with TRBD2 identical over 14 bases. This CDR3 has 19 amino acids. After removal of 0 bases from V and 2 bases from J, the junction contained 7 bases not matched to a gene. Germline V gene data show CDR1 as SGHRS and CDR2 as YFSETQ. The CDR3 DNA reads TGCGCCAGCAGCTTGGAGGGCCGACTAGCGGGGGGGCCCTACAATGAGCAGTTCTTC. Translating gives CASSLEGRLAGGPYNEQFF.

The V gene is TRBV10-3, the J gene TRBJ2-5; the D call may be TRBD1 or TRBD2 (5 bases each). CDR3 size: 14 residues. Germline values: CDR1 ENHRY, CDR2 SYGVKD. V dropped 6 bases and J dropped 0 bases, with 11 bases sitting between them. The DNA for the CDR3 is TGTGCCATCAGGGAACCGGGACACCAAGAGACCCAGTACTTC. Its translation: CAIREPGHQETQYF.

The gene calls are TRBV27 and TRBJ2-7; 9 nucleotides line up with TRBD1. J gave up 3 bases and V 6 bases, and 6 bases lay outside the gene matches. Germline V CDR1 and CDR2: MNHEY, SMNVEV (reference sequence). The CDR3 consists of 14 residues. Here the CDR3 reads CASSDRGLSYEQYF. The CDR3 nucleotides are TGTGCCAGCAGCGACAGGGGGTTGAGCTACGAGCAGTACTTC.

This clone was observed a handful of times. The rearrangement links TRBV5-6 to TRBJ2-3; D gene unclear. The germline V gene has CDR1 SGHDT and CDR2 YYEEEE. Trimming removed 2 bases from V and 3 bases from J, with 10 bases in between. The length of the CDR3 is 14 residues. The CDR3 spells CASSFPSSTDTQYF. In DNA, the CDR3 is TGTGCCAGCAGCTTTCCCTCCTCGACAGATACGCAGTATTTT. Combining the CDR3 with reference TRBV5-6 and TRBJ2-3 gives the whole variable domain DAGVTQSPTHLIKTRGQQVTLRCSPKSGHDTVSWYQQALGQGPQFIFQYYEEEERQRGNFPDRFSGHQFPNYSSELNVNALLLGDSALYLCASSFPSSTDTQYFGPGTRLTVL.

V and J are TRBV5-8 and TRBJ2-3; 7 bases fit TRBD1. This CDR3 region has 15 residues. The trim removed 2 bases at V and 0 bases at J, leaving 3 bases unmatched. Germline CDR1 reads SGHTS; CDR2 reads YDEGEE. In DNA form, the CDR3 reads TGTGCCAGCAGCTTCGGGACAGCTAGCACAGATACGCAGTATTTT. Its translation: CASSFGTASTDTQYF.

The chain combines TRBV30 with TRBJ1-1; no clear D. This CDR3 spans 10 amino acids. The V end was cut by 1 base, the J end by 7 bases, with 4 bases between. The germline V gene has CDR1 GTSNPN and CDR2 SVGIG (reference sequence). The CDR3 region is CAWSELEAFF. The CDR3, as DNA: TGTGCCTGGAGTGAACTTGAAGCTTTCTTT.

V is TRBV13 and J is TRBJ2-4; 9 positions agree with TRBD1. V shed 2 bases, J shed 4 bases, and the junction held 6 bases outside the gene matches. Germline CDR1 is PRHDT and CDR2 is FYEKMQ (reference sequence). This CDR3 has 16 amino acids. The CDR3 is CASSLYRTGAKNIQYF. The CDR3 nucleotides are TGTGCCAGCAGCTTATACCGGACAGGGGCGAAAAACATTCAGTACTTC.

This clone was observed a few times. The chain employs TRBV7-2 and TRBJ1-2; TRBD1 is a possible D gene (5 bases). Trimming removed 0 bases from V and 4 bases from J, with 9 bases in between. The germline V gene has CDR1 SGHTA and CDR2 FQGNSA. The CDR3 contains 14 residues. This CDR3 is CASSLAEGIYGYTF. Written as DNA, the CDR3 is TGTGCCAGCAGCTTAGCGGAGGGGATCTATGGCTACACCTTC.